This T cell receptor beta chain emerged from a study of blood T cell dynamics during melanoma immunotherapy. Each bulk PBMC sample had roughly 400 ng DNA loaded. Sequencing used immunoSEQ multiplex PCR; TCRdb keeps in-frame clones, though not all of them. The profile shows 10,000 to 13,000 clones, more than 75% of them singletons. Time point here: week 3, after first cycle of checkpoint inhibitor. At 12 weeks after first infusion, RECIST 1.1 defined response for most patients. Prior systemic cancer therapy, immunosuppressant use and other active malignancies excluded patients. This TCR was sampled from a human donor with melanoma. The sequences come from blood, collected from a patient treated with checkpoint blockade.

The chain's CDR3 is CASSRRGAGPDTQYF. In DNA, the CDR3 is TGTGCCAGTAGTCGGCGGGGGGCGGGTCCAGATACGCAGTATTTT. The chain recombines TRBV19 with TRBJ2-3, with 8 bases fitting TRBD2. The CDR3 length is 15 residues. The germline V gene encodes CDR1 LNHDA and CDR2 SQIVND (reference sequence). The ends lost 5 bases at V and 4 bases at J; junction bases unmatched: 8.